This T cell receptor beta chain stems from a study of cytomegalovirus exposure and HLA in healthy donors. At the level of the study: Sequencing of some 190 million T cells in an earlier analysis found 95 million to 120 million unique TCR beta sequences.

Amplification used 60 Vbeta primers and 13 Jbeta primers. Method: immunoSEQ multiplex PCR; TCRdb's copy keeps in-frame clones and lacks some. The sample shows some 170,000 clones, more than 65% of them seen only once. V was clipped by 4 bases and J by 6 bases; unmatched bases: 10. The germline V gene has CDR1 SGHDT and CDR2 YYEEEE. This CDR3 comprises 14 residues. Study-wide results and caveats: In a later analysis, V- and J-gene trimming of beta chains associated with a DCLRE1C missense variant, replicated independently. As a later analysis revealed, most CMV-associated TCR beta chains appeared HLA-restricted.

Comment on this clone: Its antigen is as yet unknown.

The clonotype originates from a woman younger than 45 in good health and CMV-seronegative. Material for sequencing was PBMCs. J is TRBJ2-7 and V is TRBV5-6, with 7 bases identical to TRBD2. CDR3 in amino acids: CASSLGGDFFEQYF. As DNA, the CDR3 is TGTGCCAGCAGCCTGGGGGGGGACTTTTTCGAGCAGTACTTC.